These 21 T cell receptor beta chains share one sample of origin, sequenced in a study of cytomegalovirus exposure and HLA in healthy donors. The primer mix had 60 Vbeta and 13 Jbeta primers. Here immunoSEQ multiplex PCR was the method, and the copy in TCRdb shows in-frame clones only, minus some. The sample comprises 90,000 to 95,000 clones, 81% of which are singletons, and about 1.2% rests with the top ten. The sequenced material came from PBMCs. The receptors come from a girl aged 2 to 9 in good health and CMV-seropositive.

The chain couples TRBV7-6 to TRBJ2-5, with D perhaps TRBD2 (6 bases). This CDR3 is 14 amino acids long. Per germline, CDR1 SGHVS and CDR2 FNYEAQ. V was trimmed by 4 bases and J by 5 bases, leaving 14 bases between them. In DNA form, the CDR3 reads TGTGCCAGCAGCTCCGGGAGCCCGGGGGAGACCCAGTACTTC. Its translation: CASSSGSPGETQYF.

This chain connects TRBV18 to TRBJ1-5, with 8 bases matching TRBD1. The ends lost 5 bases at V and 5 bases at J; junction bases unmatched: 5. The CDR3 is made up of 14 amino acids. In germline, CDR1 is KGHSH, CDR2 LQKENI. This CDR3 is CASSRGQGDQPQHF. The CDR3 DNA is TGTGCCAGCTCAAGAGGACAGGGTGATCAGCCCCAGCATTTT.

This sequence joins TRBV4-1 and TRBJ1-4; D is unresolved. This CDR3 has 15 residues. Trimming shortened V by 4 bases and J by 0 bases, and 9 bases separated the two germline ends. CDR1 and CDR2 (germline): MGHRA, YSYEKL. CDR3 DNA: TGCGCCAGCAGCCCGAGAGCAACAACTAATGAAAAACTGTTTTTT. Amino acid sequence: CASSPRATTNEKLFF.

This clone was seen more than once but under ten times. The chain couples TRBV11-2 to TRBJ2-7; TRBD2 might be the D (6 bases). Germline V CDR1 and CDR2: SGHAT, FQNNGV. The CDR3 contains 15 residues. V gave up 3 bases and J gave up 3 bases, with 15 bases separating them. DNA of the CDR3: TGTGCCAGCAGCTTTTCGGCGGGGATCGGCTACGAGCAGTACTTC. Amino acid sequence: CASSFSAGIGYEQYF.

The rearrangement links TRBV9 to TRBJ2-3; 9 nucleotides align to TRBD1. CDR3 length equals 17 residues. Germline lookup yields CDR1 SGDLS and CDR2 YYNGEE. The ends lost 0 bases at V and 3 bases at J; junction bases unmatched: 8. The CDR3 bases are TGTGCCAGCAGCGTAGCCGCGGGACAGGGATCGACAGATACGCAGTATTTT. This encodes CASSVAAGQGSTDTQYF.

This clone was counted only a few times. The chain links TRBV28 to TRBJ2-7; D possibly corresponds to TRBD2 (6 bases). The germline gives CDR1 MDHEN, CDR2 SYDVKM. The CDR3 runs to 14 residues. With 5 bases removed from V and 2 bases from J, the gap between germline ends came to 13 bases. The CDR3 loop reads CASSPGLKTYEQYF. The DNA for the CDR3 is TGTGCCAGCAGTCCGGGACTCAAGACCTACGAGCAGTACTTC.

This clone was observed once. The CDR3: CASSIRTDMNTEAFF. As DNA, the CDR3 is TGTGCCAGCAGTATCAGGACGGACATGAACACTGAAGCTTTCTTT. The chain couples TRBV6-5 to TRBJ1-1, with D possibly TRBD1 on 5 matching bases. The ends were cut back, 5 bases at V and 0 bases at J, with 13 bases in the middle. The CDR3 has 15 residues. The V gene's germline CDR1 is MNHEY and CDR2 SVGAGI.

The J gene is TRBJ2-1, the V gene TRBV27, with 8 bases aligning to TRBD2. Germline CDR1 MNHEY, CDR2 SMNVEV (reference sequence). V was clipped by 6 bases and J by 5 bases; unmatched bases: 12. The CDR3 has 16 amino acids. The CDR3 here is CASSSSGPHYHNEQFF. In DNA form, the CDR3 reads TGTGCCAGCAGCTCTAGCGGGCCCCACTACCACAATGAGCAGTTCTTC.

This clone has just one count. J is TRBJ2-1 and V is TRBV7-8; D perhaps matches TRBD2 (6 bases). Trimming pared 3 bases from V and 2 bases from J, leaving 11 bases between. This CDR3 contains 15 residues. CDR1 is SGHVS, CDR2 FQNEAQ, per germline. The CDR3 region is CASSFIGSAYNEQFF. CDR3 nucleotides: TGTGCCAGCAGCTTCATCGGGAGCGCCTACAATGAGCAGTTCTTC. Filled out from reference TRBV7-8 and TRBJ2-1, the complete variable domain reads GAGVSQSPRYKVAKRGQDVALRCDPISGHVSLFWYQQALGQGPEFLTYFQNEAQLDKSGLPSDRFFAERPEGSVSTLKIQRTQQEDSAVYLCASSFIGSAYNEQFFGPGTRLTVL.

This clone was recorded once. The chain employs TRBV7-6 and TRBJ2-5; a possible D gene is TRBD2 (5 bases). The V end lost 6 bases, the J end lost 3 bases, and 14 bases lay between the germline ends. Germline V gene data show CDR1 as SGHVS and CDR2 as FNYEAQ. This CDR3 has 14 amino acids. CDR3 residues: CASSPSKEEETQYF. CDR3 in DNA: TGTGCCAGCAGTCCCTCTAAGGAGGAAGAGACCCAGTACTTC.

The V call is TRBV7-9, the J call TRBJ2-1, with 8 bases lining up with TRBD2. This CDR3 spans 16 amino acids. V trimming: 4 bases; J trimming: 9 bases; junction bases outside the gene matches: 14. Looked up from germline, CDR1 is SEHNR and CDR2 is FQNEAQ (reference sequence). The CDR3 DNA is TGTGCCAGCAGCTCCCCAATGGGCGGGAGGTTCGGTGAGCAGTTCTTC. Translating gives CASSSPMGGRFGEQFF.

The V gene is TRBV28, the J gene TRBJ1-1; D is ambiguous. Trimming removed 7 bases from V and 1 base from J, with 13 bases in between. This CDR3 region has 14 residues. Germline CDR1 reads MDHEN; CDR2 reads SYDVKM. CDR3 in DNA: TGTGCCAGCACCACAACGGGAGGGAACACTGAAGCTTTCTTT. Its protein product is CASTTTGGNTEAFF.

The genes are TRBV5-6 and TRBJ1-3; no reliable D call. Germline-derived CDR1 and CDR2 are SGHDT and YYEEEE. The CDR3 sequence is 13 residues long. Deletions cut 0 bases from V and 4 bases from J, with 5 bases between. CDR3 in DNA: TGTGCCAGCAGCTTGGTCCTCGGAAACACCATATATTTT. Translated, it gives CASSLVLGNTIYF. The full variable domain, completed using reference TRBV5-6 and TRBJ1-3, is DAGVTQSPTHLIKTRGQQVTLRCSPKSGHDTVSWYQQALGQGPQFIFQYYEEEERQRGNFPDRFSGHQFPNYSSELNVNALLLGDSALYLCASSLVLGNTIYFGEGSWLTVV.

V gene TRBV29-1 combines with J gene TRBJ2-5; maybe TRBD2 (5 bases). TRBJ2-7 matches the DNA end more closely, so the J call is doubtful. In germline, CDR1 is SQVTM, CDR2 ANQGSEA. The CDR3 loop spans 12 amino acids. The CDR3 nucleotides are TGCAGCGTTGAATCGCTAGGAGGCGAGCAGTACTTC. Translated: CSVESLGGEQYF.

The rearrangement links TRBV28 to TRBJ1-3; no reliable D call. Trimming took 5 bases from V and 0 from J, leaving 8 bases between them. Germline values: CDR1 MDHEN, CDR2 SYDVKM. This CDR3 region has 14 residues. Here the CDR3 reads CASSQRSSGNTIYF. CDR3 sequence (DNA): TGTGCCAGCAGTCAGCGGAGCTCTGGAAACACCATATATTTT. Looking up the rest from reference TRBV28 and TRBJ1-3 gives the full variable domain: DVKVTQSSRYLVKRTGEKVFLECVQDMDHENMFWYRQDPGLGLRLIYFSYDVKMKEKGDIPEGYSVSREKKERFSLILESASTNQTSMYLCASSQRSSGNTIYFGEGSWLTVV.

The rearrangement uses TRBV11-2 and TRBJ2-5; the match to TRBD2 covers 9 bases. This CDR3 contains 16 residues. With V trimmed by 3 bases and J by 4 bases, 9 bases remained unmatched. Germline CDR1 SGHAT, CDR2 FQNNGV. Written as DNA, the CDR3 is TGTGCCAGCAGCTTCGGGCATGGGGGACTAGCAGAGACCCAGTACTTC. This gives the protein CASSFGHGGLAETQYF.

This clone was seen once. The V call is TRBV28, the J call TRBJ1-5, with D perhaps matching TRBD1 (6 bases). V lost 8 bases, J lost 3 bases, and 17 bases lay in between. CDR1 is MDHEN, CDR2 SYDVKM, per germline. The CDR3 is 15 amino acids. Here the CDR3 DNA reads TGTGCCAGCTCGATACCCGCAGGGGCCAATCAGCCCCAGCATTTT. Translated, it gives CASSIPAGANQPQHF.

The chain carries TRBV11-2 and TRBJ1-3; the D is unclear. CDR1 is SGHAT and CDR2 is FQNNGV in the germline V gene. The CDR3 spans 15 residues. V lost 1 base, J lost 0 bases, and 7 bases lay in between. The CDR3 sequence is CASSLGLFSGNTIYF. Here the CDR3 DNA reads TGTGCCAGCAGCTTAGGTCTCTTCTCTGGAAACACCATATATTTT.

The CDR3 reads CATSDREAEQFF. The CDR3 coding sequence is TGTGCCACCAGTGACAGGGAGGCTGAGCAGTTCTTC. The chain couples TRBV15 to TRBJ2-1, with a weak D call TRBD1 (7 bases). The CDR3 totals 12 residues. V lost 6 bases, J lost 9 bases, and 12 bases lay in between. Per germline, CDR1 LNHNV and CDR2 YYDKDF (reference sequence).

This clone was recorded at least ten times. The chain combines TRBV10-3 with TRBJ1-4, with TRBD1 as a possible D gene (6 bases). The length of the CDR3 is 16 residues. V was pared by 0 bases and J by 0 bases, with 8 bases between. Germline V gene data show CDR1 as ENHRY and CDR2 as SYGVKD. CDR3 sequence (DNA): TGTGCCATCAGTGAGTCGAGGACAGCAACTAATGAAAAACTGTTTTTT. Amino acid sequence: CAISESRTATNEKLFF.

V and J are TRBV7-8 and TRBJ1-3; D is uncertain. The germline CDR1 and CDR2 sequences are SGHVS and FQNEAQ. V lost 7 bases and J lost 1, with 11 bases in between. This CDR3 is built from 14 residues. The CDR3 DNA reads as TGTGCCAGCACCAGAGGCGGGTCTGGAAACACCATATATTTT. Its translation is CASTRGGSGNTIYF.